The rows below give T cell receptor beta chains drawn from one sample of a study of blood T cell repertoires in COVID-19. Here immunoSEQ multiplex PCR was the method, and the copy in TCRdb shows in-frame clones only, minus some. The sample includes over 600,000 clones, 90% of them seen just once. The sample consisted of peripheral blood. The receptor set was obtained from a woman between 18 and 30 years old with acute or convalescent COVID-19. Each CDR3 is given with its conserved first and last residue. A D gene is named only where the DNA matches it firmly. Not every row has a clone size; where given, it reads once, few, many or a size class.

j_call v_call d_call clone_size cdr3_length cdr3_aa cdr3_nt
TRBJ1-2 TRBV12-5 NA NA 13 CASGLDLNYGYTF TGTGCTAGTGGTTTGGATCTTAACTATGGCTACACCTTC
TRBJ1-5 TRBV27 NA NA 13 CATKGQPDQPQHF TGTGCCACCAAGGGGCAGCCAGATCAGCCCCAGCATTTT
TRBJ2-7 TRBV7-9 TRBD1 NA 14 CASSPLTGSREQYF TGTGCCAGCAGCCCCTTGACAGGGTCAAGAGAGCAGTACTTC
TRBJ2-7 TRBV4-3 TRBD2 NA 17 CASSQDLLGRGAYEQYF TGCGCCAGCAGCCAAGATCTATTGGGGAGGGGCGCCTACGAGCAGTACTTC
TRBJ1-4 TRBV19 TRBD1 NA 15 CASTQAQGASEKLFF TGTGCCAGTACCCAGGCACAGGGGGCCTCCGAAAAACTGTTTTTT
TRBJ1-1 TRBV5-1 NA NA 14 CASSFRDINTEAFF TGCGCCAGCAGCTTCCGGGACATCAACACTGAAGCTTTCTTT
TRBJ1-2 TRBV4-3 NA NA 14 CASSQRGGNYGYTF TGCGCCAGCAGCCAAAGAGGAGGTAACTATGGCTACACCTTC
TRBJ2-2 TRBV2 TRBD2 NA 12 CATTSGTGELFF TGTGCCACCACTAGCGGGACCGGGGAGCTGTTTTTT
TRBJ2-1 TRBV7-3 TRBD1 once 16 CASSLDPGTGRNEQFF TGTGCCAGCAGCCTCGACCCCGGGACAGGTCGGAATGAGCAGTTCTTC
TRBJ1-1 TRBV11-2 TRBD1 once 17 CASRPNTHGTGGTEAFF TGTGCCAGCAGACCTAATACCCATGGGACAGGGGGGACTGAAGCTTTCTTT
TRBJ1-1 TRBV6-5 NA NA 13 CASSLQVNTEAFF TGTGCCAGCAGTTTACAGGTCAACACTGAAGCTTTCTTT
TRBJ1-6 TRBV5-5 NA few 16 CASSLDPGVVNSPLHF TGTGCCAGCAGCTTGGACCCCGGGGTTGTAAATTCACCCCTCCACTTT
TRBJ2-3 TRBV27 NA NA 13 CASRSTSTDTQYF TGTGCCAGCAGGTCCACTAGCACAGATACGCAGTATTTT
TRBJ1-6 TRBV18 NA once 13 CASSPPSNSPLHF TGTGCCAGCTCACCTCCCTCCAATTCACCCCTCCACTTT
TRBJ1-2 TRBV28 TRBD1 NA 14 CASRQGAYNYGYTF TGTGCCAGCAGACAGGGGGCTTATAACTATGGCTACACCTTC
TRBJ2-3 TRBV5-1 NA NA 15 CASSFGTGYTDTQYF TGCGCCAGCAGCTTCGGCACAGGGTACACAGATACGCAGTATTTT
TRBJ2-7 TRBV7-9 NA NA 11 CASTPVREQYF TGTGCCAGCACCCCTGTCCGCGAGCAGTACTTC
TRBJ2-7 TRBV28 TRBD1 NA 17 CASSLMGQPRLAYEQYF TGTGCCAGCAGTTTAATGGGACAGCCCCGGTTAGCCTACGAGCAGTACTTC
TRBJ1-2 TRBV27 NA NA 14 CASSFSRGAYGYTF TGTGCCAGCAGTTTTTCCAGGGGAGCCTATGGCTACACCTTC
TRBJ2-6 TRBV9 NA once 16 CASSADRLSGANVLTF TGTGCCAGCAGCGCGGACAGACTTTCTGGGGCCAACGTCCTGACTTTC
TRBJ1-3 TRBV30 NA few 14 CAWGISGYGNTIYF TGTGCCTGGGGAATCTCAGGGTATGGAAACACCATATATTTT
TRBJ2-1 TRBV3-1/TRBV3-2 TRBD2 NA 16 CASSLRSGGAHNEQFF TGTGCCAGCAGCCTGCGGAGCGGGGGGGCCCACAATGAGCAGTTCTTC
TRBJ2-7 TRBV5-1 NA NA 15 CASSQTGPATYEQYF TGCGCCAGCAGCCAAACAGGTCCCGCCACCTACGAGCAGTACTTC
TRBJ2-7 TRBV27 TRBD2 NA 15 CASSLSLAVSYEQYF TGTGCCAGCAGTTTATCGCTAGCGGTCTCCTACGAGCAGTACTTC
TRBJ2-7 TRBV6-2/TRBV6-3 TRBD2 NA 14 CASSYSGTSFRQYF TGTGCCAGCAGTTACTCCGGGACTAGCTTCAGGCAGTACTTC
TRBJ1-2 TRBV28 TRBD1 NA 17 CASSQTGTGRSNYGYTF TGTGCCAGCAGCCAGACCGGGACAGGTCGATCTAACTATGGCTACACCTTC
TRBJ2-1 TRBV5-1 TRBD2 NA 16 CASSLILAGAYNEQFF TGCGCCAGCAGCTTGATACTAGCGGGGGCCTACAATGAGCAGTTCTTC
TRBJ2-1 TRBV9 NA NA 17 CASSPGWGGEPLNEQFF TGTGCCAGCAGCCCAGGATGGGGCGGAGAGCCCTTAAATGAGCAGTTCTTC
TRBJ1-2 TRBV7-2 NA NA 14 CASSLTTGNRGYTF TGTGCCAGCAGCTTAACAACAGGAAACCGGGGCTACACCTTC
TRBJ1-1 TRBV5-5 NA NA 16 CASRPDTGKRNTEAFF TGTGCCAGCAGACCCGACACAGGGAAAAGGAACACTGAAGCTTTCTTT
TRBJ2-1 TRBV13 NA once 13 CASSPPSYNEQFF TGTGCCAGCAGCCCCCCTTCTTACAATGAGCAGTTCTTC
TRBJ1-3 TRBV7-8 NA NA 15 CASSPGTFTGNTIYF TGTGCCAGCAGCCCCGGGACATTTACCGGAAACACCATATATTTT
TRBJ1-1 TRBV2 NA NA 12 CASSPTATEAFF TGTGCCAGCAGTCCAACAGCAACCGAAGCTTTCTTT
TRBJ2-7 TRBV12-3/TRBV12-4 NA NA 13 CASSTRLSYEQYF TGTGCCAGCAGCACCAGGTTGAGCTACGAGCAGTACTTC
TRBJ2-3 TRBV7-2 TRBD2 NA 16 CASSRTSGGGTDTQYF TGTGCCAGCAGCCGGACTAGCGGGGGAGGCACAGATACGCAGTATTTT